These 27 T cell receptor beta chains were all obtained from the same sample, sequenced in a study of CD8 T cells in Susac syndrome. RNA amounts of about 0.5 to 1 ug underwent reverse transcription with random hexamers. TCRdb re-derived calls from the immunoSEQ multiplex PCR reads in MiXCR, one entry per CDR3 protein. This sample yields about 73,000 distinct CDR3 sequences, of which approximately 95% are seen a single time; about 0.4% belongs to the top ten. The sequencing input was CD8+ T cells from PBMCs. All receptors come from a human donor with multiple sclerosis.

This chain joins TRBV13 and TRBJ1-1, with D hard to call. This CDR3 spans 14 amino acids. The germline V and J ends were trimmed by 0 bases and 1 base, with 6 bases remaining between them. Germline CDR1 is PRHDT and CDR2 is FYEKMQ (reference sequence). The CDR3 region is CASSLGRENTEAFF. The DNA for the CDR3 is TGTGCCAGCAGCTTAGGCCGCGAGAACACTGAAGCTTTCTTT.

This clonotype was observed once. This chain uses TRBV2 with TRBJ2-7; 8 bases are a match to TRBD1. The CDR3 is 14 amino acids. Unmatched junction bases numbered 10, after V lost 5 bases and J lost 7 bases. The V gene's germline CDR1 is SNHLY and CDR2 FYNNEI. This CDR3 is CASSQRDRRGEQYF. The CDR3 nucleotides read TGTGCCAGCAGTCAACGGGACAGGAGGGGGGAGCAGTACTTC.

The rearrangement joins TRBV6-5 to TRBJ2-2; 9 bases line up with TRBD2. CDR1 is MNHEY, CDR2 SVGAGI, per germline. This CDR3 contains 15 residues. V trimming: 7 bases; J trimming: 5 bases; junction bases outside the gene matches: 8. The CDR3 here is CASTASGVRTGELFF. CDR3 nucleotide sequence: TGTGCCAGCACTGCTAGCGGGGTGAGGACCGGGGAGCTGTTTTTT.

V gene TRBV19 combines with J gene TRBJ2-1, with D perhaps given as TRBD1 or TRBD2 (5 bases each). With 1 base removed from V and 2 bases from J, the gap between germline ends came to 9 bases. CDR1 and CDR2 from the germline V gene are LNHDA and SQIVND (reference sequence). This CDR3 has 15 amino acids. The CDR3 bases are TGTGCCAGTAGTATAGGAGAGGGGCCCTACAATGAGCAGTTCTTC. Translated, it gives CASSIGEGPYNEQFF.

V and J are TRBV7-3 and TRBJ1-2; D is unclear. The length of the CDR3 is 15 residues. Trimming cost V 5 bases and J 2 bases, with 15 bases left between them. CDR1 and CDR2 from the germline V gene are SGHTA and FQGTGA. This CDR3 reads CASSPSGVENYGYTF. For the CDR3, the DNA is TGTGCCAGCAGCCCCAGTGGGGTGGAAAACTATGGCTACACCTTC.

The chain combines TRBV2 with TRBJ2-7, with 8 bases matching TRBD2. The ends lost 6 bases at V and 4 bases at J; junction bases unmatched: 8. CDR3 length equals 14 residues. The germline V gene encodes CDR1 SNHLY and CDR2 FYNNEI. The CDR3 reads CASRPTSEYYEQYF. DNA of the CDR3: TGTGCCAGCAGACCGACTAGCGAGTATTACGAGCAGTACTTC.

The chain combines TRBV11-1 with TRBJ2-1; D remains ambiguous. Germline V lookup: CDR1 SGHAT, CDR2 FQDESV (reference sequence). The CDR3 is 15 amino acids. V lost 1 base, J lost 0 bases, and 7 bases lay in between. CDR3 coding DNA: TGTGCCAGCAGCTTAGTGGTAAGCTCCTACAATGAGCAGTTCTTC. It encodes CASSLVVSSYNEQFF.

This rearrangement joins TRBV12-3 or TRBV12-4 to TRBJ2-1; 8 bases map to TRBD2. There are 14 residues in the CDR3. Losses at the gene ends were 5 bases for V and 7 bases for J; bases not matched to a gene: 7. The CDR3 nucleotides are TGTGCCAGCAGTCCGGGACTAGGGTTTAATGAGCAGTTCTTC. It specifies CASSPGLGFNEQFF.

The chain recombines TRBV6-2 or TRBV6-3 with TRBJ2-3; D uncertain. The CDR3 is made up of 15 amino acids. V was pared by 0 bases and J by 0 bases, with 7 bases between. Per the germline V gene, CDR1 is MNHEY and CDR2 is SVGEGT. The CDR3 spells CASSYSSVSTDTQYF. Here the CDR3 DNA reads TGTGCCAGCAGTTACTCGAGTGTTAGCACAGATACGCAGTATTTT.

This chain uses TRBV29-1 with TRBJ2-1; no firm D call. This CDR3 region has 10 residues. V lost 3 bases and J 10 bases, leaving 7 bases between the germline ends. Looked up from germline, CDR1 is SQVTM and CDR2 is ANQGSEA. This CDR3 reads CSVERYEQFF. Here the CDR3 DNA reads TGCAGCGTTGAGAGGTACGAGCAGTTCTTC.

This chain links TRBV7-2 with TRBJ2-1; D not resolved. V gave up 3 bases and J gave up 2 bases, with 5 bases separating them. The V gene's germline CDR1 is SGHTA and CDR2 FQGNSA. The CDR3 runs 13 residues. The chain's CDR3 is CASSLATYNEQFF. The CDR3 region has the DNA TGTGCCAGCAGCTTGGCGACCTACAATGAGCAGTTCTTC.

This chain uses TRBV5-4 with TRBJ2-3; no clear D gene. Trimming took 0 bases from V and 5 from J, leaving 4 bases between them. Looked up from germline, CDR1 is SGHNT and CDR2 is YYREEE (reference sequence). The CDR3 consists of 12 residues. The CDR3 region is CASSLAEDTQYF. CDR3 DNA: TGTGCCAGCAGCTTGGCCGAAGATACGCAGTATTTT.

The rearrangement uses TRBV12-5 and TRBJ2-1; 9 bases fit TRBD1. The J segment lost 15 bases and the V segment lost 1 base, leaving 13 bases of the junction unmatched. The CDR3 covers 15 residues. Germline V CDR1 and CDR2: LGHNT, FRNRAP. The CDR3 region has the DNA TGTGCTAGTGGTTTGGAAGGGAACCGGGACAGGGCAAGGTTCTTC. Translating gives CASGLEGNRDRARFF.

CDR3 coding DNA: TGCAGTGCTAGAGCGACTGAACTCTATGGCTACACCTTC. This translates into CSARATELYGYTF. The chain has TRBV20-1 and TRBJ1-2; D is uncertain. Trimming removed 1 base at V and 4 bases at J, with 10 bases between. Per the germline V gene, CDR1 is DFQATT and CDR2 is SNEGSKA (reference sequence). The CDR3 spans 13 residues.

The chain has TRBV7-9 and TRBJ2-7, with D possibly being TRBD2 (5 bases). The CDR3 is 12 amino acids. Trimming took off 5 bases at V and 3 bases at J, with 8 bases between the two ends. Germline V CDR1 and CDR2: SEHNR, FQNEAQ (reference sequence). The CDR3 sequence: CASSRGLYEQYF. CDR3 bases: TGTGCCAGCAGCCGAGGACTCTACGAGCAGTACTTC.

The CDR3 DNA reads as TGCGCCAGCAGTGAGTCGATACGCGAGCAGTACTTC. This translates into CASSESIREQYF. The rearrangement joins TRBV10-2 to TRBJ2-7; D unresolved. CDR1 and CDR2 (germline): WSHSY, SAAADI. The V and J ends lost 0 bases and 6 bases respectively, with 6 bases between them. The CDR3 has 12 residues.

The chain links TRBV29-1 to TRBJ2-7, with D hard to call. The germline V gene has CDR1 SQVTM and CDR2 ANQGSEA. CDR3 length: 13 amino acids. Trimming stripped 4 bases from V and 3 bases from J, with 13 bases between. The chain's CDR3 is CSVVLVQYYEQYF. The CDR3 DNA follows: TGCAGCGTTGTCCTTGTGCAATACTACGAGCAGTACTTC.

The chain links TRBV7-3 to TRBJ1-1, with TRBD1 matching 10 bases. The germline V gene encodes CDR1 SGHTA and CDR2 FQGTGA. The CDR3 covers 21 residues. The ends lost 5 bases at V and 0 bases at J; junction bases unmatched: 21. Here the CDR3 reads CASSRKTGGVPRRDMNTEAFF. The CDR3 nucleotides are TGTGCCAGCAGCCGTAAGACAGGGGGCGTCCCTCGGAGGGATATGAACACTGAAGCTTTCTTT.

The J gene is TRBJ2-7, the V gene TRBV27; a weak D match, TRBD2 (6 bases). V lost 2 bases and J 5 bases, leaving 10 bases between the germline ends. The CDR3 sequence is 13 residues long. Germline-derived CDR1 and CDR2 are MNHEY and SMNVEV (reference sequence). The DNA for the CDR3 is TGTGCCAGCAGTTTAGGGGGGACCAACGAGCAGTACTTC. It yields the protein CASSLGGTNEQYF.

V is TRBV30 and J is TRBJ2-2; D gene unclear. CDR3 length: 11 residues. Germline V gene data show CDR1 as GTSNPN and CDR2 as SVGIG (reference sequence). V gave up 0 bases and J gave up 4 bases, with 0 bases separating them. The CDR3 is CAWSVTGELFF. CDR3 coding DNA: TGTGCCTGGAGTGTCACCGGGGAGCTGTTTTTT. The full variable domain, in which reference TRBV30 and TRBJ2-2 provide the parts outside the CDR3, is SQTIHQWPATLVQPVGSPLSLECTVEGTSNPNLYWYRQAAGRGLQLLFYSVGIGQISSEVPQNLSASRPQDRQFILSSKKLLLSDSGFYLCAWSVTGELFFGEGSRLTVL.

The chain combines TRBV29-1 with TRBJ2-1, with D perhaps TRBD2 (6 bases). The ends were cut back, 2 bases at V and 7 bases at J, with 15 bases in the middle. This CDR3 spans 14 amino acids. Germline CDR1 SQVTM, CDR2 ANQGSEA. The chain's CDR3 is CSVEWWRVGNEQFF. CDR3 coding DNA: TGCAGCGTTGAATGGTGGAGGGTTGGGAATGAGCAGTTCTTC.

This clonotype was observed a few times. The chain recombines TRBV29-1 with TRBJ2-2; tentative D call: TRBD1 (5 bases). The CDR3 totals 14 residues. Deletions cut 3 bases from V and 1 base from J, with 9 bases between. Germline-derived CDR1 and CDR2 are SQVTM and ANQGSEA. CDR3 nucleotide sequence: TGCAGCGTTGAGCGACAGAAGAACACCGGGGAGCTGTTTTTT. Its translation is CSVERQKNTGELFF.

V is TRBV28 and J is TRBJ1-3; tentatively, D is TRBD1 (5 bases). The CDR3 is 15 residues long. The V end was cut by 5 bases, the J end by 3 bases, with 14 bases between. The germline V gene has CDR1 MDHEN and CDR2 SYDVKM. The CDR3 reads CASSNIAGIGNTIYF. The CDR3 DNA reads TGTGCCAGCAGTAACATAGCAGGGATTGGAAACACCATATATTTT.

The chain recombines TRBV11-2 with TRBJ2-2; 7 positions agree with TRBD2. The CDR3 has 16 residues. The germline CDR1 and CDR2 sequences are SGHAT and FQNNGV. V dropped 5 bases and J dropped 2; count of bases not matched to a gene: 8. The CDR3 spells CASSKYGTTNTGELFF. The CDR3 DNA is TGTGCCAGCAGCAAGTACGGGACTACCAACACCGGGGAGCTGTTTTTT.

The CDR3 region has the DNA TGTGCCAGCAGCTCCCTCGCGGGAGGGTACTACGAGCAGTACTTC. This codes for CASSSLAGGYYEQYF. V gene TRBV5-6 combines with J gene TRBJ2-7; 9 bases fit TRBD2. Germline V gene sequence: CDR1 SGHDT, CDR2 YYEEEE. V was clipped by 3 bases and J by 3 bases; unmatched bases: 7. This CDR3 contains 15 residues. The full variable domain, completed using reference TRBV5-6 and TRBJ2-7, is DAGVTQSPTHLIKTRGQQVTLRCSPKSGHDTVSWYQQALGQGPQFIFQYYEEEERQRGNFPDRFSGHQFPNYSSELNVNALLLGDSALYLCASSSLAGGYYEQYFGPGTRLTVT.

The chain recombines TRBV29-1 with TRBJ2-2, with D uncertain. Germline CDR1 reads SQVTM; CDR2 reads ANQGSEA. The CDR3 has 14 amino acids. Trimming cost V 3 bases and J 2 bases, with 10 bases left between them. As DNA, the CDR3 is TGCAGCGTTGATCGAGACGGCAACACCGGGGAGCTGTTTTTT. This sequence encodes CSVDRDGNTGELFF.

J is TRBJ2-3 and V is TRBV11-1; maybe TRBD2 (5 bases). This CDR3 has 16 residues. Germline lookup yields CDR1 SGHAT and CDR2 FQDESV (reference sequence). The V gene lost 5 bases and the J gene lost 6 bases, with 21 bases spanning the gap. DNA for the CDR3: TGTGCCAGCAGCCGCCGTGGATACTCCCCGGGGGATACGCAGTATTTT. This codes for CASSRRGYSPGDTQYF.